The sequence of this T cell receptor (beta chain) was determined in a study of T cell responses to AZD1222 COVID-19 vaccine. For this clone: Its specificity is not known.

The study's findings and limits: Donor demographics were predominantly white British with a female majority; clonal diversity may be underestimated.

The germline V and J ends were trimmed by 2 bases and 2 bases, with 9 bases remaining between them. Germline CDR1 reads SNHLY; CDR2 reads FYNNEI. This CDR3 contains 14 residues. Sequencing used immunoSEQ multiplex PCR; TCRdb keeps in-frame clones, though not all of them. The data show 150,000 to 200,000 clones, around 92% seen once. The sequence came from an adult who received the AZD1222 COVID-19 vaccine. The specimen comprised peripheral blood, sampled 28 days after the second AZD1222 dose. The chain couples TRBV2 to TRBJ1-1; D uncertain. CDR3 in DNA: TGTGCCAGCAGTGAAACAGCAAGCAACACTGAAGCTTTCTTT. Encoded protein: CASSETASNTEAFF. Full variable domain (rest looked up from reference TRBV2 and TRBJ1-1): EPEVTQTPSHQVTQMGQEVILRCVPISNHLYFYWYRQILGQKVEFLVSFYNNEISEKSEIFDDQFSVERPDGSNFTLKIRSTKLEDSAMYFCASSETASNTEAFFGQGTRLTVV.